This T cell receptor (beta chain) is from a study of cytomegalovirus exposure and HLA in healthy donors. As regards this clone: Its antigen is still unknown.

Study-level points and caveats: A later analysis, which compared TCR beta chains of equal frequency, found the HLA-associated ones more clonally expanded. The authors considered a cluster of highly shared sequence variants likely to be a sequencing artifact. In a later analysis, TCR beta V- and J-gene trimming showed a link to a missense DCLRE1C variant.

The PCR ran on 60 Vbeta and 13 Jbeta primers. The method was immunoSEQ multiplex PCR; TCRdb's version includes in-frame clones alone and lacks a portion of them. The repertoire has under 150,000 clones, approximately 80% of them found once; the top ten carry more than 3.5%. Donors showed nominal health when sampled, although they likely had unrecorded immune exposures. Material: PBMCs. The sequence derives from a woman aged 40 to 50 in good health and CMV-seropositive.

The CDR3: CASSQASGQGEGNTIYF. CDR3 DNA: TGCGCCAGCAGCCAAGCCTCGGGACAGGGGGAAGGAAACACCATATATTTT. This chain joins TRBV4-1 and TRBJ1-3, with 11 nucleotides matching TRBD1. The CDR3 loop spans 17 amino acids. Germline values: CDR1 MGHRA, CDR2 YSYEKL. V dropped 1 base and J dropped 4; count of bases not matched to a gene: 6.